These T cell receptor beta chains were read from a single sample in a study of blood T cells in healthy people across ages. TCRdb fed the 5' RACE reads into MiXCR, producing one record per CDR3 protein. The repertoire holds about 640,000 distinct CDR3 sequences, roughly 50% seen once, with 30% to 45% in the top ten. The sequencing input was blood. The receptors shown here come from a man aged 60 to 69 in good health. CDR3s include the opening cysteine and the closing phenylalanine or tryptophan. Fields, in order: D gene, clone size, J gene, V gene, CDR3 protein, CDR3 DNA. The D gene is left open where the match is weak. Clone size is stated in some rows and not others, as once, few, many or a class when expanded.

>.|few|TRBJ2-6|TRBV28
CASSSWGGANVLTF
TGTGCCAGCAGTAGCTGGGGGGGGGCCAACGTCCTGACTTTC
>.|few|TRBJ1-6|TRBV5-1
CASSLGWVGSYNSPLHF
TGTGCCAGCAGCTTGGGATGGGTCGGGTCCTATAATTCACCCCTCCACTTT
>TRBD1|.|TRBJ1-2|TRBV4-2
CASSQPQGATPYGYTF
TGTGCCAGCAGCCAACCTCAGGGGGCCACCCCTTATGGCTACACCTTC
>TRBD1|.|TRBJ2-5|TRBV20-1
CSASAPSRGKGTQYF
TGCAGTGCTAGTGCGCCCTCCAGGGGGAAGGGGACCCAGTACTTC
>TRBD1|.|TRBJ2-7|TRBV6-5
CASSRAGQGTYEQYF
TGTGCCAGCAGTCGCGCGGGACAGGGTACCTACGAGCAGTACTTC
>.|.|TRBJ2-2|TRBV28
CASSGGDRTDTGELFF
TGTGCCAGCAGTGGGGGGGACAGGACTGACACCGGGGAGCTGTTTTTT
>TRBD1|.|TRBJ1-4|TRBV20-1
CSARGRDSNDEKLFF
TGCAGTGCTAGGGGACGGGACAGTAACGATGAAAAACTGTTTTTT
>.|.|TRBJ2-5|TRBV20-1
CSARGGLYQETQYF
TGCAGTGCCCGTGGGGGCTTGTACCAAGAGACCCAGTACTTC
>.|few|TRBJ2-3|TRBV12-3/TRBV12-4
CASSLDATDTQYF
TGTGCCAGCAGTTTAGATGCAACAGATACGCAGTATTTT
>TRBD1|few|TRBJ1-2|TRBV29-1
CSARTGGNYGYTF
TGCAGCGCACGGACAGGGGGGAACTATGGCTACACCTTC
>TRBD1|.|TRBJ2-4|TRBV6-5
CASSSGTGGRKQYF
TGTGCCAGCAGTTCCGGGACAGGGGGCAGGAAGCAGTACTTC
>TRBD1|.|TRBJ1-6|TRBV10-1
CASSGDSNNSPLHF
TGCGCCAGCAGTGGGGACAGCAATAATTCACCCCTCCACTTT
>.|few|TRBJ2-4|TRBV6-5
CASSDLGDKNIQYF
TGTGCCAGCAGTGACCTCGGGGATAAAAACATTCAGTACTTC
>TRBD2|.|TRBJ2-1|TRBV4-2
CASSQVGGARNEQFF
TGTGCCAGCAGCCAAGTCGGGGGGGCGAGAAATGAGCAGTTCTTC
>.|.|TRBJ2-1|TRBV5-1
CASSLGTRNEQFF
TGCGCCAGCAGCTTGGGGACACGCAATGAGCAGTTCTTC
>.|.|TRBJ2-5|TRBV28
CASSLTAPPETQYF
TGTGCCAGCAGTTTAACTGCACCACCAGAGACCCAGTACTTC
>TRBD1|.|TRBJ2-1|TRBV10-3
CAVSPGTGGPYNEQFF
TGTGCCGTAAGTCCCGGGACAGGGGGACCCTACAATGAGCAGTTCTTC
>.|.|TRBJ2-1|TRBV10-3
CAIAGNYNEQFF
TGTGCCATCGCGGGTAACTACAATGAGCAGTTCTTC
>TRBD1|few|TRBJ2-7|TRBV6-2/TRBV6-3
CASSGTGAHEQYF
TGTGCCAGCAGTGGGACAGGAGCCCACGAGCAGTACTTC
>TRBD1|.|TRBJ1-5|TRBV4-1
CASSSRQGDNQPQHF
TGCGCCAGCAGCTCCCGACAGGGCGACAATCAGCCCCAGCATTTT
>.|.|TRBJ2-1|TRBV10-3
CAISEIRERGSNEQFF
TGTGCCATCAGTGAGATTCGGGAGAGGGGATCCAATGAGCAGTTCTTC
>TRBD2|.|TRBJ2-5|TRBV20-1
CSLTSGGAETQYF
TGCAGCCTTACTAGCGGGGGGGCGGAGACCCAGTACTTC
>.|few|TRBJ1-2|TRBV6-5
CASSPASGYTF
TGTGCCAGCAGTCCCGCATCCGGCTACACCTTC
>.|.|TRBJ2-5|TRBV5-6
CASSKWPGSLRETQYF
TGTGCCAGCAGTAAATGGCCAGGGTCCCTGCGGGAGACCCAGTACTTC
>.|few|TRBJ2-6|TRBV20-1
CSASMTGFSGANVLTF
TGCAGTGCTAGCATGACAGGATTCTCTGGGGCCAACGTCCTGACTTTC
>.|once|TRBJ1-4|TRBV7-9
CASSLAGAGRRRGNEKLFF
TGTGCCAGCAGCTTAGCCGGAGCCGGGAGACGGCGCGGTAATGAAAAACTGTTTTTT
>TRBD2|.|TRBJ2-1|TRBV20-1
CSARTSGAYNEQFF
TGCAGTGCAAGGACTAGCGGGGCTTACAATGAGCAGTTCTTC
>.|.|TRBJ1-1|TRBV29-1
CSTGQTHTEAFF
TGCAGCACCGGGCAGACTCACACTGAAGCTTTCTTT
>.|.|TRBJ1-6|TRBV10-3
CAISERQDNSPLHF
TGTGCCATCAGTGAACGACAGGATAATTCACCCCTCCACTTT
>.|once|TRBJ2-1|TRBV20-1
CSARGPRTYNEQFF
TGCAGTGCTAGAGGGCCCCGAACCTACAATGAGCAGTTCTTC
>.|.|TRBJ1-5|TRBV20-1
CSARKDGNSNQPQHF
TGCAGTGCTAGAAAAGACGGGAATAGCAATCAGCCCCAGCATTTT
>TRBD1|few|TRBJ2-5|TRBV18
CASSPEQGRETQYF
TGTGCCAGCTCACCAGAACAGGGGCGGGAGACCCAGTACTTC
>.|.|TRBJ1-4|TRBV6-4
CASSVDFGEKLFF
TGTGCCAGCAGTGTGGACTTTGGGGAAAAACTGTTTTTT
>.|.|TRBJ2-7|TRBV3-1
CASSQAGAHSYEQYF
TGTGCCAGCAGCCAAGCAGGGGCTCATTCCTACGAGCAGTACTTC
>TRBD2|few|TRBJ2-5|TRBV5-1
CASSLGLAVFLQETQYF
TGCGCCAGCAGCTTGGGACTAGCGGTATTCCTACAAGAGACCCAGTACTTC
>.|.|TRBJ1-5|TRBV7-6
CASSLVGGQPQHF
TGTGCCAGCAGCTTAGTTGGGGGGCAGCCCCAGCATTTT
>.|.|TRBJ2-7|TRBV7-2
CASSGRWGNEQYF
TGTGCCAGCAGCGGAAGGTGGGGGAATGAGCAGTACTTC
>.|.|TRBJ2-5|TRBV27
CASSPWEQGSETQYF
TGTGCCAGCAGTCCCTGGGAACAGGGCTCCGAGACCCAGTACTTC
>.|.|TRBJ2-5|TRBV30
CAPPGKGETQYF
TGTGCCCCCCCCGGCAAAGGGGAGACCCAGTACTTC
>TRBD2|.|TRBJ2-3|TRBV11-2
CASSLEFSGGAGDTQYF
TGTGCCAGCAGCTTAGAATTTAGCGGGGGGGCAGGAGATACGCAGTATTTT
>.|.|TRBJ2-2|TRBV7-9
CASSWRGGPVDTGELFF
TGTGCCAGCAGCTGGAGAGGGGGGCCTGTTGACACCGGGGAGCTGTTTTTT